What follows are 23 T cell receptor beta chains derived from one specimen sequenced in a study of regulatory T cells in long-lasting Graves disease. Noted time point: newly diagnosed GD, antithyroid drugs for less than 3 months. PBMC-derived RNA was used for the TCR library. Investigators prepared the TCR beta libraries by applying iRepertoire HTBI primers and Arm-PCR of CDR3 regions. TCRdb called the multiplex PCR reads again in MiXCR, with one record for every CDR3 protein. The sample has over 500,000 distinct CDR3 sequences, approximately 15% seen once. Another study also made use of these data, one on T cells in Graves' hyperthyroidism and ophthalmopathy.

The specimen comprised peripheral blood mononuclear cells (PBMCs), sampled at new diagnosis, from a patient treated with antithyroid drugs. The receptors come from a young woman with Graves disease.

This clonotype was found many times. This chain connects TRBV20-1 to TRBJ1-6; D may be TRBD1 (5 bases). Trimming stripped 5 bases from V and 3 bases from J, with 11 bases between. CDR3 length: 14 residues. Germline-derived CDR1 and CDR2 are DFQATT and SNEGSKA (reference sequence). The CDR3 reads CSARGQVYNSPLHF. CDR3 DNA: TGCAGTGCTCGGGGCCAGGTCTATAATTCACCCCTCCACTTT.

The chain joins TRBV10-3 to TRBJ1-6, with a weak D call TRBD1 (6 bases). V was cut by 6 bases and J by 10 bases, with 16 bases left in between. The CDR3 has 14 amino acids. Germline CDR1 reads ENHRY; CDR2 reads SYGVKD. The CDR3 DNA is TGTGCCATCAGGACGGGGGGCGCCGGATCACCCCTCCACTTT. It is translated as CAIRTGGAGSPLHF.

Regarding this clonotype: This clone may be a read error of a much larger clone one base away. The CDR3 region has the DNA TGTGCCCGGGGGGGCCGGACTATGATCGAGACCCAGTACTTC. Its translation is CARGGRTMIETQYF. The genes are TRBV30 and TRBJ2-5; the match to TRBD2 covers 8 bases. The CDR3 is made up of 14 amino acids. Germline assignment: CDR1 GTSNPN and CDR2 SVGIG (reference sequence). V lost 8 bases and J lost 5; bases outside the gene matches: 13.

CDR3 nucleotide sequence: TGTGCCAGTGGCAGGGGAGGGCAGGGCTATGGCTACACCTTC. It specifies CASGRGGQGYGYTF. V gene TRBV19 combines with J gene TRBJ1-2, with D possibly TRBD1 on 6 matching bases. Germline lookup yields CDR1 LNHDA and CDR2 SQIVND (reference sequence). The CDR3 extends over 14 amino acids. V lost 8 bases and J lost 4, with 17 bases in between.

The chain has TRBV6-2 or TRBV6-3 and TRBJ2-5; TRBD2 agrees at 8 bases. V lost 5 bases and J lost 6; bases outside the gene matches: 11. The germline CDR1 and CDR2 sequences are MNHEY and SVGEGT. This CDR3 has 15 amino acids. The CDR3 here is CASSELSAGVKTQYF. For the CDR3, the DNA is TGTGCCAGCAGTGAATTATCAGCGGGAGTTAAGACCCAGTACTTC.

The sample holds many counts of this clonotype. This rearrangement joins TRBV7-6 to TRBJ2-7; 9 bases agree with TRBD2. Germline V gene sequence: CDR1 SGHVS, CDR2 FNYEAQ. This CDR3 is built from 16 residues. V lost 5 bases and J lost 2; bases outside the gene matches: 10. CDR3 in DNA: TGTGCCAGCAGCCCCCGGGCTAGCGGGATTACCTACGAGCAGTACTTC. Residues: CASSPRASGITYEQYF.

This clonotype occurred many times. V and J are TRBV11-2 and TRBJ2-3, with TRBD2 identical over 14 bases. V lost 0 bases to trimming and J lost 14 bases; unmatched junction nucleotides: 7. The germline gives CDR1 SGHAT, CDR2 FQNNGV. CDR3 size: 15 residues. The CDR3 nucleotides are TGTGCCAGCAGCTTAGACGGACTAGCGGGAGGACGTCCGTATTTT. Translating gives CASSLDGLAGGRPYF. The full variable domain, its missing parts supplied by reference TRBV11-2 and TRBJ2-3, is EAGVAQSPRYKIIEKRQSVAFWCNPISGHATLYWYQQILGQGPKLLIQFQNNGVVDDSQLPKDRFSAERLKGVDSTLKIQPAKLEDSAVYLCASSLDGLAGGRPYFGPGTRLTVL.

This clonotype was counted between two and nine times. CDR3 in DNA: TGTGCCAGTCGGCGGGGGCTGGGGGAGACCCAGTACTTC. Translating it yields CASRRGLGETQYF. The chain combines TRBV19 with TRBJ2-5, with a tentative D call TRBD2 (7 bases). Germline CDR1 reads LNHDA; CDR2 reads SQIVND (reference sequence). Between the trimmed V and J ends, which lost 8 bases and 5 bases, there was a span of 15 bases. This CDR3 has 13 amino acids. The full variable domain, with the rest looked up from reference TRBV19 and TRBJ2-5, is DGGITQSPKYLFRKEGQNVTLSCEQNLNHDAMYWYRQDPGQGLRLIYYSQIVNDFQKGDIAEGYSVSREKKESFPLTVTSAQKNPTAFYLCASRRGLGETQYFGPGTRLLVL.

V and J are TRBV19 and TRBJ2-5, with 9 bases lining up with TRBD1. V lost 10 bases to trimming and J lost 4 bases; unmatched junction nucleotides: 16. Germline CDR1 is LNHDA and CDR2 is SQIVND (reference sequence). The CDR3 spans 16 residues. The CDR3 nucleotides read TGTGCCACTTCGGGGACAGGGATATTAGCGGGAGAGACCCAGTACTTC. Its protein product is CATSGTGILAGETQYF.

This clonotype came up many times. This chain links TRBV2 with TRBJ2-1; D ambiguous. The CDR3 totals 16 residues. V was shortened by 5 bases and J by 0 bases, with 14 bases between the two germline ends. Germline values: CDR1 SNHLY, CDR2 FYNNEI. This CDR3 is CASSIIRRGSYNEQFF. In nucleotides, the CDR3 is TGTGCCAGCAGTATCATAAGAAGAGGCTCCTACAATGAGCAGTTCTTC.

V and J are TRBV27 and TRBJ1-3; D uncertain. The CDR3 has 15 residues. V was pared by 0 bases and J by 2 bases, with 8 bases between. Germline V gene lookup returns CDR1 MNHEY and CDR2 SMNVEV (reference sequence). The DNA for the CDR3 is TGTGCCAGCAGTTTATCGGGCTCAACTGGAAACACCATATATTTT. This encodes CASSLSGSTGNTIYF.

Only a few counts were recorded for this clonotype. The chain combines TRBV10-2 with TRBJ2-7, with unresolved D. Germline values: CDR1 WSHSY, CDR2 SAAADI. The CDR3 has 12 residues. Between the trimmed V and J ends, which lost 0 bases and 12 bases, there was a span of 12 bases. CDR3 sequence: CASSESQGPGYF. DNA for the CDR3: TGCGCCAGCAGTGAGTCCCAAGGCCCAGGGTACTTC.

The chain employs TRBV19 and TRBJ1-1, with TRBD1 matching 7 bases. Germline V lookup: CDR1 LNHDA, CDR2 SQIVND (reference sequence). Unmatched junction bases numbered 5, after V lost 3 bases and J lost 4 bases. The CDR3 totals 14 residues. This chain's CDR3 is CASSIEGASTEAFF. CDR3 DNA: TGTGCCAGTAGTATTGAGGGGGCGTCCACTGAAGCTTTCTTT.

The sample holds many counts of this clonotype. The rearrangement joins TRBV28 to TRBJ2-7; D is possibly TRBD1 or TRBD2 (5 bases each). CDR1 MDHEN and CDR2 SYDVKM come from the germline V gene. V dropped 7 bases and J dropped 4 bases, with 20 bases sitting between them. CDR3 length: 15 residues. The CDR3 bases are TGTGCCAGCAACCCGCGGGTAGGGAAGGGGTACGAGCAGTACTTC. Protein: CASNPRVGKGYEQYF.

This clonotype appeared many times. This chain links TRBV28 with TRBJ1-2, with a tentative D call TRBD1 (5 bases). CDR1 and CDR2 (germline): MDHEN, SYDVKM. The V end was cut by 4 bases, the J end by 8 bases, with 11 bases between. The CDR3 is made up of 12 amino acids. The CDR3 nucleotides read TGTGCCAGCAGTTCGGGACGTGGGGGCTACACCTTC. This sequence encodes CASSSGRGGYTF.

CDR3 residues: CASSQERQGAYEQYF. CDR3 sequence (DNA): TGCGCCAGCAGCCAAGAGCGACAGGGGGCGTACGAGCAGTACTTC. The V gene is TRBV4-1, the J gene TRBJ2-7; 10 positions agree with TRBD1. V gave up 0 bases and J gave up 4 bases; unmatched junction bases: 3. The germline V gene encodes CDR1 MGHRA and CDR2 YSYEKL. This CDR3 spans 15 amino acids.

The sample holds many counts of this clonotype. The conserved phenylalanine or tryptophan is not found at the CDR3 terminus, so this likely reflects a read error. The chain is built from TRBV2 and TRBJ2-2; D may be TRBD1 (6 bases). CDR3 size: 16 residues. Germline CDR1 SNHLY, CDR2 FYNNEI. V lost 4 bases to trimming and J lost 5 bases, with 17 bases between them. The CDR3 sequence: CASSGGTSYGTGELFL. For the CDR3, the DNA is TGTGCCAGCAGTGGGGGGACAAGCTATGGGACCGGGGAGCTGTTTCTT.

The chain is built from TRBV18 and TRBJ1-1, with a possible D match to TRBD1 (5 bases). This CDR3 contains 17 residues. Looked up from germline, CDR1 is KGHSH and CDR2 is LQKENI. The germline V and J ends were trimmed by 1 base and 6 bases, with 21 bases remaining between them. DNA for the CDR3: TGTGCCAGCTCACCACTACCAGGAGGGACTAATGGGGCTGAAGCTTTCTTT. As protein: CASSPLPGGTNGAEAFF.

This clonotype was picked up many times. This chain's CDR3 is CASSSNLAGGGSYEQYF. The CDR3 nucleotides are TGTGCCAGCAGCTCAAACCTAGCGGGAGGCGGGTCTTACGAGCAGTACTTC. The J gene is TRBJ2-7, the V gene TRBV7-2, with 11 bases fitting TRBD2. The CDR3 is 17 amino acids. The V and J ends lost 4 bases and 4 bases, in that order; junction bases with no gene match: 12. Per the germline V gene, CDR1 is SGHTA and CDR2 is FQGNSA.

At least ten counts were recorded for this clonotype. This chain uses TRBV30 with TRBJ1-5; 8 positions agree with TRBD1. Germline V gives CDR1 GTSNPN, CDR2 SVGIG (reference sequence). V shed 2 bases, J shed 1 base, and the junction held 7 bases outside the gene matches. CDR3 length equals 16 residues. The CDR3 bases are TGTGCCTGGAGTTCGGGGACAGGACGGAGCAATCAGCCCCAGCATTTT. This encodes CAWSSGTGRSNQPQHF.

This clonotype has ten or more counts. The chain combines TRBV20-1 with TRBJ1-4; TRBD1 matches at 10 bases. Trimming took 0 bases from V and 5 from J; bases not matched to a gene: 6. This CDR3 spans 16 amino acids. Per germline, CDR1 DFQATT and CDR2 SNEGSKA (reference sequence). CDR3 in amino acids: CSARDWAGQGNEKLFF. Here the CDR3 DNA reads TGCAGTGCTAGAGATTGGGCGGGACAGGGGAATGAAAAACTGTTTTTT.

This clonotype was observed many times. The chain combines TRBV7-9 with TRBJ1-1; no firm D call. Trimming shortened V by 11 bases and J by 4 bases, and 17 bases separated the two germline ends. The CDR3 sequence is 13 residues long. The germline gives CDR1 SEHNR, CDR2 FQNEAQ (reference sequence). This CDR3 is CALRREVGTEAFF. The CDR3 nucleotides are TGTGCCCTACGGCGGGAGGTTGGCACTGAAGCTTTCTTT. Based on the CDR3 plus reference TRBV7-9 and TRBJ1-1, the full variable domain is DTGVSQNPRHKITKRGQNVTFRCDPISEHNRLYWYRQTLGQGPEFLTYFQNEAQLEKSRLLSDRFSAERPKGSFSTLEIQRTEQGDSAMYLCALRREVGTEAFFGQGTRLTVV.

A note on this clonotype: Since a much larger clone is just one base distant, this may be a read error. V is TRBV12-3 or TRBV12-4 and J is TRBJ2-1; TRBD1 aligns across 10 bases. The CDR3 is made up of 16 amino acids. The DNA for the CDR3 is TGTGCCAGGAGTTTAAGACAGGGGGCAGGATACAATGAGCAGTTCTTC. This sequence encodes CARSLRQGAGYNEQFF.